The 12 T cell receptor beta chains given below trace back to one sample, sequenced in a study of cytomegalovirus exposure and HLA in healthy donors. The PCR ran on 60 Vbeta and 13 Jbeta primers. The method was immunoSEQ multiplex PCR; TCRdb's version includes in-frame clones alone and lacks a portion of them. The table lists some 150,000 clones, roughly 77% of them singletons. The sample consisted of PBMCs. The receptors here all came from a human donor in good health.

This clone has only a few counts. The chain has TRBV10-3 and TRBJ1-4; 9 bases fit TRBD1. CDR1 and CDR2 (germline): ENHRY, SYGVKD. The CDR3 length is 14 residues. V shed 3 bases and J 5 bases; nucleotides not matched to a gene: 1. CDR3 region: CAISEGQGNEKLFF. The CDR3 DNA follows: TGTGCCATCAGTGAAGGACAGGGGAATGAAAAACTGTTTTTT.

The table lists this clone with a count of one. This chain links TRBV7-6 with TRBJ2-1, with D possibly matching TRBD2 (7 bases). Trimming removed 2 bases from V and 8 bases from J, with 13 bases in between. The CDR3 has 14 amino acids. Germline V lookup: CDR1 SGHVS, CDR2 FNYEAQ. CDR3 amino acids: CASSLRGGPDEQFF. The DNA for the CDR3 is TGTGCCAGCAGCTTAAGGGGGGGCCCCGATGAGCAGTTCTTC.

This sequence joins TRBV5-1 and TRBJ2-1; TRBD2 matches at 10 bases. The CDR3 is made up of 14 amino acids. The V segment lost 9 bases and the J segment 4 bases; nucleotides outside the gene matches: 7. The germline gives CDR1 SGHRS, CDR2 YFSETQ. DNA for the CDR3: TGCGCCACCTCTAGGACTAGCGGTTACAATGAGCAGTTCTTC. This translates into CATSRTSGYNEQFF.

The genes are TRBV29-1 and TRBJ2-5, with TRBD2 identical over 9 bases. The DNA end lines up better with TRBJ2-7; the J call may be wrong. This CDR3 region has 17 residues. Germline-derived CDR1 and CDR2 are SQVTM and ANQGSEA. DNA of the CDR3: TGCAGCGTTGAAAAGGGTGGAGGAGCGGGGGGAACCTACGAGCAGTACTTC. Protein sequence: CSVEKGGGAGGTYEQYF.

As DNA, the CDR3 is TGTGCCAGCAGTAAAGACAGTTACGTTTCCTACGAGCAGTACTTC. Translated: CASSKDSYVSYEQYF. The chain links TRBV28 to TRBJ2-7, with D tentatively TRBD1 (5 bases). CDR1 MDHEN and CDR2 SYDVKM come from the germline V gene. The ends were cut back, 5 bases at V and 1 base at J, with 15 bases in the middle. The CDR3 contains 15 residues.

The CDR3 sequence: CASSLAGTGREKLFF. The CDR3 coding sequence is TGCGCCAGCAGCTTGGCCGGGACAGGACGTGAAAAACTGTTTTTT. The gene calls are TRBV5-1 and TRBJ1-4; 8 bases align to TRBD1. Germline V lookup: CDR1 SGHRS, CDR2 YFSETQ. The CDR3 spans 15 residues. V lost 0 bases, J lost 7 bases, and 5 bases stayed unmatched.

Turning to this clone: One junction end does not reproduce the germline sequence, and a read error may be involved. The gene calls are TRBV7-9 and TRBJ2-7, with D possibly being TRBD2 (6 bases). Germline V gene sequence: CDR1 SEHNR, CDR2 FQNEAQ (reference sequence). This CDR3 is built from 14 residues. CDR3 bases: TGTTCCAGCAGCGACCGGGACTGGACCTACGAGCAGTACTTC. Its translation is CSSSDRDWTYEQYF. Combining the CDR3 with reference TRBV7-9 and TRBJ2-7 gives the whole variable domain DTGVSQNPRHKITKRGQNVTFRCDPISEHNRLYWYRQTLGQGPEFLTYFQNEAQLEKSRLLSDRFSAERPKGSFSTLEIQRTEQGDSAMYLCSSSDRDWTYEQYFGPGTRLTVT.

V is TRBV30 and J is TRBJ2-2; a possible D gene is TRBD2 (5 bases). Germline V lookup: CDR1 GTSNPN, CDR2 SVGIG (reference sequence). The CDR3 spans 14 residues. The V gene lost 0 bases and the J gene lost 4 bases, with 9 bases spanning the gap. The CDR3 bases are TGTGCCTGGAGTGTACTAGTGGTCACCGGGGAGCTGTTTTTT. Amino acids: CAWSVLVVTGELFF.

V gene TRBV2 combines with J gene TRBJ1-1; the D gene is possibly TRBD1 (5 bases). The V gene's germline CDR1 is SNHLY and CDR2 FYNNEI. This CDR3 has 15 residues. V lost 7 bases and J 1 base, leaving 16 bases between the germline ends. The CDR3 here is CASTQEGLRNTEAFF. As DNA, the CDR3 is TGTGCCAGCACCCAAGAGGGACTTAGGAACACTGAAGCTTTCTTT.

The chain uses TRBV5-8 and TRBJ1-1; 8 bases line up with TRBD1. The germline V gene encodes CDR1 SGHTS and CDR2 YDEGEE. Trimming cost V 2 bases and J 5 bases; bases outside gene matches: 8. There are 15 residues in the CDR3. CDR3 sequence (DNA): TGTGCCAGCAGCTTAAGTGACAGGGGAGGGACTGAAGCTTTCTTT. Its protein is CASSLSDRGGTEAFF.

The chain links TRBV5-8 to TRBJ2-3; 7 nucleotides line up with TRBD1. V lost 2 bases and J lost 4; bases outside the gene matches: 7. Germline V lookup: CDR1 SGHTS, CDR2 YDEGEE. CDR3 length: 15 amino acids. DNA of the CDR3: TGTGCCAGCAGCTTACAGGGGCCGGGGCCAGATACGCAGTATTTT. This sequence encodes CASSLQGPGPDTQYF.

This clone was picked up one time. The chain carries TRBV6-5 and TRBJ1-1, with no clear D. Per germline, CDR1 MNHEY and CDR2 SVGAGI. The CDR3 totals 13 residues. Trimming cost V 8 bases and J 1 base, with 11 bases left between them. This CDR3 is CASSFGRNTEAFF. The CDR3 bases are TGTGCCAGCTCATTCGGGAGGAACACTGAAGCTTTCTTT.